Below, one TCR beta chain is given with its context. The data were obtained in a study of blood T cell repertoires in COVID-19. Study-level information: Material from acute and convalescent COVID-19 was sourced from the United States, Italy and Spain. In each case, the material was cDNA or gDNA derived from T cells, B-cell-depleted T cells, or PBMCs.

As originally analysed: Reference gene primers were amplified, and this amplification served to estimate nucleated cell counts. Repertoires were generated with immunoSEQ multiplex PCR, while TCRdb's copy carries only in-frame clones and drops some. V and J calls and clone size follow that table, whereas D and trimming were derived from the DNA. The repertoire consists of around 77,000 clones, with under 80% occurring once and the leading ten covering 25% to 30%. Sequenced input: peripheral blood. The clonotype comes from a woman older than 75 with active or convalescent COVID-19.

Here the CDR3 DNA reads TGTGCCAGCAGCGTAACCGGGGGTCCCTACAATGAGCAGTTCTTC. It codes for CASSVTGGPYNEQFF. The rearrangement joins TRBV9 to TRBJ2-1; TRBD2 is a possible D gene (6 bases). Germline V gene lookup returns CDR1 SGDLS and CDR2 YYNGEE. The CDR3 spans 15 residues. V gave up 1 base and J gave up 2 bases, with 10 bases separating them.